These T cell receptor beta chains were read from a single sample in a study of OX40 agonist ivuxolimab in advanced cancers. Some clones are missing from TCRdb's copy, which holds only in-frame ones; the method was immunoSEQ multiplex PCR. Counted here are tens of thousands of clones, roughly 85% occurring once; the ten biggest clones make up 11% to 15%. Material: CD4+ or CD8+ T cells sorted from blood, obtained in a trial of the OX40 agonist ivuxolimab. Receptors were obtained from an adult with an advanced solid tumor such as melanoma, head and neck, liver or kidney cancer. CDR3s include the opening cysteine and the closing phenylalanine or tryptophan. Fields, in order: clone size, V gene, J gene, D gene, CDR3 protein, CDR3 DNA. A D gene is named only where the DNA matches it firmly. The size field is filled for only some rows; it gives once, few, many or a size class.

>.|TRBV25-1|TRBJ2-2|.
CASSELWGTGELFF
TGTGCCAGCAGTGAATTGTGGGGCACCGGGGAGCTGTTTTTT
>.|TRBV6-1|TRBJ2-7|.
CASSEYGGSSYEQYF
TGTGCCAGCAGTGAATATGGGGGGAGTTCCTACGAGCAGTACTTC
>.|TRBV19|TRBJ2-1|TRBD1
CASSRGTAYNEQFF
TGTGCCAGTTCCAGGGGGACAGCCTACAATGAGCAGTTCTTC
>.|TRBV7-9|TRBJ2-5|TRBD1
CASSLASGGVETQYF
TGTGCCAGCAGCTTAGCCTCAGGGGGCGTGGAGACCCAGTACTTC
>.|TRBV28|TRBJ1-5|.
CASTRPRNQPQHF
TGTGCCAGCACCCGCCCCCGCAATCAGCCCCAGCATTTT
>.|TRBV28|TRBJ2-6|TRBD1
CASRPSDRAGANVLTF
TGTGCCAGCAGGCCGTCTGACAGGGCTGGGGCCAACGTCCTGACTTTC
>once|TRBV7-8|TRBJ2-7|TRBD2
CASSTLAGFYEQYF
TGTGCCAGCAGCACCCTAGCGGGATTCTACGAGCAGTACTTC
>once|TRBV27|TRBJ2-7|TRBD2
CASSLFGRESYEQYF
TGTGCCAGCAGTTTATTTGGGCGGGAGAGCTACGAGCAGTACTTC
>.|TRBV7-3|TRBJ1-4|.
CASSLTGARHRGEKLFF
TGTGCCAGCAGCTTAACAGGTGCACGCCACAGAGGTGAAAAACTGTTTTTT
>.|TRBV2|TRBJ2-7|TRBD1
CASRNRGRYEQYF
TGTGCCAGCAGGAACAGGGGTCGCTACGAGCAGTACTTC
>.|TRBV5-1|TRBJ1-1|TRBD1
CASSSGTGGWGTEAFF
TGCGCCAGCAGCTCCGGGACAGGGGGCTGGGGAACTGAAGCTTTCTTT
>.|TRBV27|TRBJ2-1|TRBD2
CASRPTGTSGSRYEQFF
TGTGCCAGCAGGCCAACCGGGACTAGCGGGAGTAGGTATGAGCAGTTCTTC
>.|TRBV18|TRBJ2-3|.
CASSPPAGTDTQYF
TGTGCCAGCTCACCACCGGCGGGTACAGATACGCAGTATTTT
>.|TRBV7-9|TRBJ2-5|.
CASSLAPLTRRGETQYF
TGTGCCAGCAGCTTAGCACCGCTAACCCGGAGGGGAGAGACCCAGTACTTC
>.|TRBV6-5|TRBJ1-2|.
CASSLGASPRGYTF
TGTGCCAGCAGTTTAGGGGCATCTCCGAGGGGCTACACCTTC
>.|TRBV28|TRBJ2-6|TRBD1
CASSSYLRGRRGANVLTF
TGTGCCAGCAGTTCGTATCTGAGGGGGCGGCGTGGGGCCAACGTCCTGACTTTC
>.|TRBV19|TRBJ1-3|.
CASSIGPAGNTIYF
TGTGCCAGTAGTATTGGTCCGGCTGGAAACACCATATATTTT
>few|TRBV7-3|TRBJ2-2|.
CASRREAGELFF
TGTGCCAGCAGAAGGGAGGCCGGGGAGCTGTTTTTT
>few|TRBV2|TRBJ2-1|.
CASNSYNEQFF
TGTGCCAGCAACTCCTACAATGAGCAGTTCTTC
>.|TRBV5-1|TRBJ2-1|TRBD1
CASRSGQAYNEQFF
TGCGCCAGCAGATCGGGACAGGCCTACAATGAGCAGTTCTTC
>.|TRBV19|TRBJ1-5|.
CASSIVSANQPQHF
TGTGCCAGTAGTATCGTAAGCGCTAATCAGCCCCAGCATTTT
>.|TRBV2|TRBJ2-3|TRBD2
CASRQAGGFAGPRSDTQYF
TGTGCCAGCAGACAAGCGGGAGGATTTGCGGGGCCAAGATCAGATACGCAGTATTTT
>.|TRBV6-5|TRBJ2-7|TRBD1
CASGRTGDYEQYF
TGTGCCAGCGGACGGACAGGAGACTACGAGCAGTACTTC
>.|TRBV28|TRBJ1-5|.
CASSPPLGRGNQPQHF
TGTGCCAGCAGTCCCCCACTAGGCAGGGGCAATCAGCCCCAGCATTTT
>.|TRBV5-4|TRBJ1-1|.
CASSFGPGRADTEAFF
.
>.|TRBV6-5|TRBJ2-7|.
CASIRDNSYEQYF
TGTGCCAGCATCCGGGACAACTCCTACGAGCAGTACTTC
>.|TRBV27|TRBJ1-1|.
CASTPGIKVRVFPEAFF
TGTGCCAGCACCCCCGGGATCAAGGTGAGGGTTTTCCCTGAAGCTTTCTTT
>few|TRBV19|TRBJ1-1|TRBD1
CASSTLTGANTEAFF
TGTGCCAGTAGTACTTTGACAGGGGCGAACACTGAAGCTTTCTTT
>.|TRBV7-7|TRBJ1-4|.
CASSRVGPNEKLFF
TGTGCTAGCAGCCGAGTTGGGCCTAATGAAAAACTGTTTTTT
>.|TRBV18|TRBJ2-1|.
CASSPPNINEQFF
TGTGCCAGCTCACCACCTAATATCAATGAGCAGTTCTTC
>few|TRBV7-3|TRBJ1-4|.
CASSLREKLFF
TGTGCCAGCAGCTTAAGAGAAAAACTGTTTTTT
>few|TRBV11-2|TRBJ2-5|.
CASTDGRRETQYF
TGTGCCAGCACTGACGGGAGAAGGGAGACCCAGTACTTC
>once|TRBV2|TRBJ1-2|.
CASSRTGNNYGYTF
TGTGCCAGCAGTAGAACAGGGAATAACTATGGCTACACCTTC
>once|TRBV19|TRBJ2-3|TRBD1
CASSPTGGVDTQYF
TGTGCCAGTAGCCCGACAGGGGGCGTAGATACGCAGTATTTT
>.|TRBV6-1|TRBJ2-1|.
CASLRVPGASEQFF
TGTGCCAGCCTGCGGGTCCCCGGGGCAAGTGAGCAGTTCTTC
>.|TRBV7-6|TRBJ1-6|TRBD1
CASSRGQGNNSPLHF
TGTGCCAGCAGCCGAGGACAGGGAAATAATTCACCCCTCCACTTT
>.|TRBV11-2|TRBJ2-1|TRBD2
CASSRGASGSNEQFF
TGTGCCAGCAGCCGGGGGGCTAGCGGGAGCAATGAGCAGTTCTTC
>.|TRBV14|TRBJ2-3|TRBD2
CASSHHGTSGTFTDTQYF
TGTGCCAGCAGCCACCATGGGACTAGCGGGACGTTCACAGATACGCAATATTTT
>.|TRBV7-8|TRBJ2-1|TRBD1
CASRPNRGSYNEQFF
TGTGCCAGCAGACCGAACAGGGGTTCCTACAATGAGCAGTTCTTC
>.|TRBV4-1|TRBJ2-1|TRBD1
CASSRQGAGSYNEQFF
TGCGCCAGCAGCCGACAGGGCGCTGGCTCCTACAATGAGCAGTTCTTC
>.|TRBV4-2|TRBJ1-3|.
CASSQDLSRGAAGPGNTIYF
TGTGCCAGCAGCCAAGATCTCAGTAGGGGGGCCGCCGGTCCTGGAAACACCATATATTTT
>.|TRBV6-1|TRBJ1-2|.
CASTQTQAFYGYTF
TGTGCCAGCACCCAGACTCAGGCGTTCTATGGCTACACCTTC
>.|TRBV4-1|TRBJ2-3|TRBD2
CASSLGGDTQYF
TGCGCCAGCAGCCTGGGGGGGGATACGCAGTATTTT
>.|TRBV2|TRBJ1-3|.
CASTVTEGNTIYF
TGTGCCAGCACCGTGACTGAGGGAAACACCATATATTTT
>.|TRBV7-9|TRBJ1-5|TRBD1
CASSSSQGRANQPQHF
TGTGCCAGCAGCTCCTCACAGGGGCGGGCAAATCAGCCCCAGCATTTT
>.|TRBV6-4|TRBJ2-5|.
CASSLESGETQYF
TGTGCCAGCAGTCTCGAGTCGGGGGAGACCCAGTACTTC